This TCR beta chain was found in a study of blood T cells in healthy people across ages (dated by TCRdb to the mid-2010s). Broadly, across the study: In model experiments, template switching captured roughly one uniquely barcoded TCR beta cDNA molecule for every two T cells. Using deep sequencing normalized with unique cDNA molecular identifiers, the study measured how TCR beta repertoire diversity changes with age. Donors were grouped into four age groups: young (average 16 years), middle-aged (39), aged (around 60) and long-lived (approximately 75). Donors of different ages were randomly distributed across sequencing lanes to avoid experimental bias. The study analyzed two additional independent replicas of 1 million unique cDNA reads from the same blood draw for two donors, one aged 18 to 30 and one aged 80 or older.

From its cysteine to its phenylalanine, the CDR3 spans 15 amino acids. This entry keeps only the CDR3 DNA: 45 bases, framed from base 1. V drops 4 bases and J drops 7 bases, leaving 14 bases in between. CDR1 and CDR2, looked up from the germline V gene, are MNHEY and SVGAGI. On the study overall, not on this receptor specifically: The long-lived group showed more naive CD4+ T cells, fewer expanded clones and increased TCR diversity than the aged group, suggesting age selection. As age increased, observed TCR beta diversity per million T cells dropped in a roughly linear way, and a significant reduction was already evident by age around 41. Donor CMV infection status was unknown, potentially confounding age-related changes in expanded clonotypes. Because profiling used bulk unsorted PBMCs, naive and antigen-experienced compartments could not be compared conclusively. Estimates of total diversity from one million sequenced T cells were regarded as lower bounds and underestimates. There was a strong correlation between observed TCR beta diversity and the percentage of naive T cells measured by flow cytometry.

Library preparation was by 5' RACE. TCRdb shows the sequencer as Illumina HiSeq 2500. A second PCR of about 7 to 12 cycles was performed with a sample-barcoded 5' primer and a J-beta primer mix. Each TCR beta cDNA molecule received a unique molecular identifier from a template-switch 5' adaptor carrying 12 random nucleotides. Each sample yielded at least 2.5 million CDR3-containing paired-end reads. All of the RNA was converted into first-strand cDNA using the Mint cDNA synthesis kit, with a TRBC-specific oligonucleotide serving as the primer. After uracil-DNA glycosylase treatment, a first 18-cycle PCR used universal primers M1SS and BC2_uni_R on all cDNA. The source study handled its data this way. For normalization, 1 million high-quality reads, each with a distinct molecular identifier, were randomly selected from each sample. Instead of being binned into consensus sequences, reads that shared molecular identifiers were thrown out. MiTCR, set to a Q25 quality threshold and the strictest error-elimination algorithm, was used for CDR3 identification, clonotype clustering and error correction. A nonparametric unseen species model using Euler transformation provided a lower-bound estimate of total TCR beta diversity. TCRdb applied fastp at Q25 and MiXCR to the public reads, then kept only in-frame beta chains. Rows with one shared CDR3 protein collapse into an entry with the most common genes and DNA. V and J calls and clone size were set by TCRdb, not the authors. A total of hundreds of thousands of distinct CDR3 sequences appear in this sample, around 50% of them only once. The biggest ten clones account for about 26% of the sample.

Donors were under 40 systemically healthy Caucasian individuals from Russia aged roughly 6 to 95 years. Ten milliliters of peripheral blood were drawn from each donor into EDTA-treated Vacutainer tubes. Ficoll-Paque density-gradient centrifugation was used to isolate PBMCs, with at least 6.5 million per sample. Total RNA, at least 5 micrograms per sample, was extracted from PBMCs with Trizol reagent. The percentages of naive CD45RAhigh/CD27high T cells were determined by flow cytometry on a PBMC aliquot from every donor. Concerning this clonotype itself: Its antigen has not been determined. No base-level quality is on record; no much larger clone is a single base apart.

The V and J segments used are TRBV6-5 and TRBJ1-6; no D gene is confidently identified. This TCR was recovered from an elderly man in good health. Sequencing used blood. The bases read TGTGCCAGCAGTTCATGGACTGATTCCAATTCACCCCTCCACTTT. Translated, this gives CASSSWTDSNSPLHF.